What follows are 8 T cell receptor beta chains derived from one specimen sequenced in a study of early T cells in non-severe SARS-CoV-2 infection. TCRdb redid the calling of the 5' RACE reads with MiXCR, one entry per CDR3 protein. Counted here are roughly 90,000 distinct CDR3 sequences, about 14% occurring once; the ten biggest clones make up under 4%. Input material: whole blood. The receptors here all came from an adult who was a healthcare worker with PCR-confirmed SARS-CoV-2 infection or an uninfected control (not recorded which).

This clonotype was seen at least ten times. The rearrangement links TRBV12-3 or TRBV12-4 to TRBJ1-2; D remains ambiguous. V was trimmed by 6 bases and J by 4 bases, leaving 6 bases between them. The CDR3 sequence is 11 residues long. This CDR3 reads CASSPSYGYTF. CDR3 coding DNA: TGTGCCAGCAGCCCGAGCTATGGCTACACCTTC.

Many counts were recorded for this clonotype. V gene TRBV20-1 combines with J gene TRBJ1-2, with D unclear. CDR3 length: 14 amino acids. The V gene lost 2 bases and the J gene lost 6 bases, with 16 bases spanning the gap. From germline, CDR1 is DFQATT and CDR2 SNEGSKA (reference sequence). The CDR3 reads CSARRLPYLDGYTF. CDR3 DNA: TGCAGTGCTAGACGGCTCCCGTACTTGGATGGCTACACCTTC.

Only a few counts were recorded for this clonotype. V and J are TRBV5-6 and TRBJ2-7, with 11 bases identical to TRBD2. V shed 4 bases and J 3 bases; nucleotides not matched to a gene: 3. The CDR3 covers 14 residues. Germline V gene data show CDR1 as SGHDT and CDR2 as YYEEEE. The DNA of the CDR3 is TGTGCCAGCAGCCACACTAGCGGGAGCTACGAGCAGTACTTC. This gives the protein CASSHTSGSYEQYF. The full variable domain, in which reference TRBV5-6 and TRBJ2-7 provide the parts outside the CDR3, is DAGVTQSPTHLIKTRGQQVTLRCSPKSGHDTVSWYQQALGQGPQFIFQYYEEEERQRGNFPDRFSGHQFPNYSSELNVNALLLGDSALYLCASSHTSGSYEQYFGPGTRLTVT.

This clonotype was observed many times. The V gene is TRBV6-5, the J gene TRBJ2-7; D remains unclear. V dropped 0 bases and J dropped 0 bases, with 12 bases sitting between them. Germline V gene sequence: CDR1 MNHEY, CDR2 SVGAGI. The CDR3 covers 16 residues. CDR3 protein: CASSYSAGIGSYEQYF. The CDR3 bases are TGTGCCAGCAGTTACTCGGCTGGAATAGGCTCCTACGAGCAGTACTTC.

This clonotype was seen at least ten times. The rearrangement joins TRBV9 to TRBJ2-1; 7 bases align to TRBD2. This CDR3 is built from 16 residues. Germline assignment: CDR1 SGDLS and CDR2 YYNGEE. After removal of 0 bases from V and 5 bases from J, the junction contained 8 bases not matched to a gene. CDR3 sequence: CASSVVGGGLDNEQFF. For the CDR3, the DNA is TGTGCCAGCAGCGTAGTTGGGGGAGGGCTAGACAATGAGCAGTTCTTC.

This chain uses TRBV6-2 or TRBV6-3 with TRBJ2-7; 9 bases fit TRBD2. Germline V gene lookup returns CDR1 MNHEY and CDR2 SVGEGT. The CDR3 length is 15 residues. J gave up 5 bases and V 0 bases, and 5 bases lay outside the gene matches. CDR3 sequence: CASSYSRGGPHEQYF. The CDR3 DNA follows: TGTGCCAGCAGTTACTCGCGGGGGGGGCCCCACGAGCAGTACTTC.

This chain joins TRBV7-3 and TRBJ2-5; D gene uncertain. V was shortened by 7 bases and J by 3 bases, with 6 bases between the two germline ends. Per germline, CDR1 SGHTA and CDR2 FQGTGA. This CDR3 is 11 amino acids long. CDR3 in amino acids: CASTREETQYF. CDR3 DNA: TGTGCCAGCACCCGGGAAGAGACCCAGTACTTC.

This clonotype occurred many times. The chain joins TRBV4-1 to TRBJ2-7, with a weak D call TRBD2 (5 bases). V was clipped by 0 bases and J by 2 bases, with 14 bases between them. This CDR3 has 16 amino acids. Germline lookup yields CDR1 MGHRA and CDR2 YSYEKL. CDR3 loop: CASSQDRAGTTYEQYF. CDR3 sequence (DNA): TGCGCCAGCAGCCAAGATCGGGCGGGCACGACCTACGAGCAGTACTTC.